This T cell receptor (beta chain) was sequenced for a study of vaccination and CD4 T cells after COVID-19. Study-wide background: SARS-CoV-2 positivity in convalescent patients was established by nasal swab PCR; under 10 had mild and one severe disease. Study results and limitations: The median count of SARS-CoV-2-reactive clonotypes rose from approximately 21 to 40, not significantly.

Treatment meaning: roughly 10-day PBMC culture with coronavirus spike peptide pools or control peptides (ViraFEST assay). For this clonotype: The antigen is unknown.

The study sequenced cultured CD4+ T cell DNA using the Oncomine TCR Beta short-read assay. TCRdb used MiXCR to reprocess the PCR reads, holding one entry per CDR3 protein. The sample has around 15,000 distinct CDR3 sequences, roughly 56% seen once. From germline, CDR1 is DFQATT and CDR2 SNEGSKA (reference sequence). Trimming removed 6 bases at V and 3 bases at J, with 14 bases between. The CDR3 contains 13 residues. V is TRBV20-1 and J is TRBJ2-5; a weak D match, TRBD2 (5 bases). The specimen sequenced was CD4+ T cells from blood, cultured in vitro. The clonotype was recovered from a human donor who had recovered from COVID-19. CDR3 nucleotides: TGCAGTGCCACAAAGACTACTAAAGAGACCCAGTACTTC. Its translation: CSATKTTKETQYF.